These T cell receptor beta chains were read from a single sample in a study of blood T cell repertoires in COVID-19. Assay: immunoSEQ multiplex PCR; the TCRdb copy retains only in-frame clones and omits some. Of fewer than 200,000 clones in the sample, 87% were seen once. Input material: peripheral blood. These TCRs come from a woman between 65 and 79 years old with COVID-19, enrolled during active disease. Each CDR3 is given with its conserved first and last residue. The D gene is left open where the match is weak. Part of the rows lack a size; the others show once, few, many or a class for expanded clones.

>TRBJ1-5|.|.|TRBV27
TGTGCCAGCTCGGGACGCCCGGGGGTGAGTCAGCCCCAGCATTTT
CASSGRPGVSQPQHF
>TRBJ2-7|.|TRBD1|TRBV28
TGTGCCAGCAGCCCTGATTGGGACAGTTACGAGCAGTACTTC
CASSPDWDSYEQYF
>TRBJ1-1|.|.|TRBV27
TGTGCCAGCAGGGAGTCCGGGACAAGGAACACTGAAGCTTTCTTT
CASRESGTRNTEAFF
>TRBJ1-2|.|.|TRBV14
TGTGCCAGCAGCCAAGCAGGGGTCAACTATGGCTACACCTTC
CASSQAGVNYGYTF
>TRBJ2-4|.|TRBD2|TRBV29-1
TGCAGCGTCTTAAGCGGGAGGGGGTTGTCGGCCAAAAACATTCAGTACTTC
CSVLSGRGLSAKNIQYF
>TRBJ2-7|.|TRBD1|TRBV19
TGTGCCAGTAAAGGACAGGGGGTTAGCGAGCAGTACTTC
CASKGQGVSEQYF
>TRBJ2-3|.|TRBD1|TRBV7-9
TGTGCCAGCAGCTCCGTGACAGGGGGCCCGCCGGATACGCAGTATTTT
CASSSVTGGPPDTQYF
>TRBJ2-1|.|TRBD2|TRBV5-1
TGCGCCAGCAGCCAAGTAGCGGGGGGTTGGGAGTTCTTC
CASSQVAGGWEFF
>TRBJ2-5|.|.|TRBV10-3
TGTGCCATCAGTGAGTCCCAAACAGGGTACGAGACCCAGTACTTC
CAISESQTGYETQYF
>TRBJ2-1|.|.|TRBV7-2
TGTGCCAGCAGTCAGACAGATCTCGGTGAGCAGTTCTTC
CASSQTDLGEQFF
>TRBJ2-7|.|TRBD2|TRBV4-2
TGTGCCAGCAGCCAAGTACTAGCGCTGGACGAGCAGTACTTC
CASSQVLALDEQYF
>TRBJ2-7|.|TRBD1|TRBV19
TGTGCCAGTACCACGGGACAGGGGGCCTACGAGCAGTACTTC
CASTTGQGAYEQYF
>TRBJ2-3|.|TRBD1|TRBV19
TGTGCCAGTAGTATAGACCGGGACAGGGGATTCGGCACAGATACGCAGTATTTT
CASSIDRDRGFGTDTQYF
>TRBJ2-5|.|TRBD2|TRBV11-2
TGTGCCAGCAGCTTAATAGCGGGAGGGCCGGAGACCCAGTACTTC
CASSLIAGGPETQYF
>TRBJ2-7|.|.|TRBV5-4
TGTGCCAGCAGCTTGCAGGGGCGGTACGAGCAGTACTTC
CASSLQGRYEQYF
>TRBJ1-1|once|TRBD1|TRBV10-3
TGTGCCACCCTAGGGACAGGTGGCGGAGCGGCTTTCTTT
CATLGTGGGAAFF
>TRBJ2-7|.|.|TRBV6-4
TGTGCCAGCAGTGACTTTCTCGCGGCCTTTGCCTACGAGCAGTACTTC
CASSDFLAAFAYEQYF
>TRBJ2-7|.|TRBD2|TRBV10-1
TGCGCCAGCCAGCGGGAGTGGTACGAGCAGTACTTC
CASQREWYEQYF
>TRBJ1-1|.|TRBD1|TRBV6-2/TRBV6-3
TGTGCCAGCAGTTACCCCGGGACAGTAAACACTGAAGCTTTCTTT
CASSYPGTVNTEAFF
>TRBJ2-7|once|TRBD2|TRBV7-8
TGTGCCAGCAGTCCAACTAGACTAGCGACTCTCTACGAGCAGTACTTC
CASSPTRLATLYEQYF
>TRBJ2-7|.|TRBD1|TRBV5-4
TGTGCCAGCAGCTTACCGGGACAGGGGCTGTACGAGCAGTACTTC
CASSLPGQGLYEQYF
>TRBJ2-5|.|TRBD2|TRBV10-3
TGTGCCATCAGTGAGTACCCGACTAGCGGGACCGGGACCCAGTACTTC
CAISEYPTSGTGTQYF
>TRBJ1-3|.|.|TRBV30
TGTGCCTGGAGCGCCTCACGGGACACCATATATTTT
CAWSASRDTIYF
>TRBJ2-7|few|TRBD1|TRBV27
TGTGCCAGCAGGCCCAACCCCGGGACAGGGCCCTACGAGCAGTACTTC
CASRPNPGTGPYEQYF
>TRBJ2-2|.|.|TRBV10-3
TGTGCCATCAGTGAGTCGGGTGGCCAGGGGAACACCGGGGAGCTGTTTTTT
CAISESGGQGNTGELFF
>TRBJ2-7|.|TRBD2|TRBV14
TGTGCCAGCAGCCACCAGCGGACTAGCGGTATATTTACCTACGAGCAGTACTTC
CASSHQRTSGIFTYEQYF
>TRBJ1-2|.|.|TRBV3-1/TRBV3-2
TGTGCCAGCAGCCAAGGGGCAGTTTCTAACTATGGCTACACCTTC
CASSQGAVSNYGYTF
>TRBJ1-2|.|TRBD1|TRBV5-1
TGCGCCAGCAGCTCGGACATGGGGACAGGTTTCTATGGCTACACCTTC
CASSSDMGTGFYGYTF
>TRBJ1-6|.|TRBD1|TRBV19
TGTGCCACCAGGACCGGGACAGGGGATTCACCCCTCCACTTT
CATRTGTGDSPLHF
>TRBJ2-3|once|TRBD2|TRBV30
TGTGCCTGGAGTGTACGACTAGCGGGAGAAGAGGGTACGCAGTATTTT
CAWSVRLAGEEGTQYF
>TRBJ1-5|.|.|TRBV6-5
TGTGCCAGCAGTACCGAATGGAGAGCACAGCCCCAGCATTTT
CASSTEWRAQPQHF
>TRBJ1-1|.|.|TRBV4-3
TGCGCCAGCAGCCAAGTTAAGAACACTGAAGCTTTCTTT
CASSQVKNTEAFF
>TRBJ2-3|.|.|TRBV10-1
TGCGCCAGCAGTGGAGCAGGTGTAAGCACAGATACGCAGTATTTT
CASSGAGVSTDTQYF
>TRBJ2-1|.|TRBD2|TRBV29-1
TGCAGCGTAGTCCCGGGACTAGCGGGAGGCTCGATCTCCTACAATGAGCAGTTCTTC
CSVVPGLAGGSISYNEQFF
>TRBJ1-1|.|.|TRBV24-1
TGTGCCACCAGTGACCCGGGGTTAAACGAAGCTTTCTTT
CATSDPGLNEAFF
>TRBJ2-7|.|.|TRBV11-2
TGTGCCAGCAGCTTAGATCAGGGCGAGCAGTACTTC
CASSLDQGEQYF
>TRBJ2-7|.|TRBD2|TRBV10-3
TGTGCCATCAGATCGGGACTAGCGGGAGACGAGCAGTACTTC
CAIRSGLAGDEQYF
>TRBJ1-1|.|TRBD1|TRBV3-1/TRBV3-2
TGTGCCAGCAGCCCCCAACAGGGGGTTACTGAAGCTTTCTTT
CASSPQQGVTEAFF
>TRBJ2-1|.|.|TRBV7-3
TGTGCCAGCAGCTTAAGGCTAGCGAGCTACAATGAGCAGTTCTTC
CASSLRLASYNEQFF
>TRBJ2-7|.|.|TRBV5-1
TGCGCCAGCAGCTTCCAGAGCGGGCGGTGGGTTAACTACGAGCAGTACTTC
CASSFQSGRWVNYEQYF
>TRBJ2-7|.|TRBD1|TRBV6-5
TGTGCCAGCAGAGGGGACAGGCAAATCTTCGACGAGCAGTACTTC
CASRGDRQIFDEQYF
>TRBJ1-6|.|.|TRBV5-1
TGCGCCAGCAGCCTCACAACAGATTCACCCCTCCACTTT
CASSLTTDSPLHF
>TRBJ2-7|.|.|TRBV14
TGTGCCAGCAGCCAGGCGGACTCCTACGAGCAGTACTTC
CASSQADSYEQYF
>TRBJ1-1|.|.|TRBV7-9
TGTGCCAGCAGCTTAGAGGCAGGCCTAGAAGCTTTCTTT
CASSLEAGLEAFF
>TRBJ2-7|.|.|TRBV19
TGTGCCAGTAGTCCGGGCGGAGGGTACGAGCAGTACTTC
CASSPGGGYEQYF
>TRBJ2-3|.|.|TRBV7-6
TGTGCCAGCAGCCCCTGGAGAGATACGCAGTATTTT
CASSPWRDTQYF
>TRBJ2-1|.|.|TRBV7-3
TGTGCCAGCAGCTTAACAGGGACATACAATGAGCAGTTCTTC
CASSLTGTYNEQFF
>TRBJ1-4|.|.|TRBV5-4
TGTGCCAGCAGCCGGTGGGGAGGGAATGAAAAACTGTTTTTT
CASSRWGGNEKLFF
>TRBJ2-3|.|TRBD2|TRBV11-3
TGTGCCAGCAACCTAGCGGTCCTAGATGGAGATACGCAGTATTTT
CASNLAVLDGDTQYF
>TRBJ2-3|.|TRBD2|TRBV15
TGTGCCACCAGCAGAGCCCTAGCGGGGGCAGATACGCAGTATTTT
CATSRALAGADTQYF
>TRBJ2-1|.|TRBD1|TRBV7-9
TGTGCCAGCAGCTACGACAGGGTGTCTGAGCAGTTCTTC
CASSYDRVSEQFF
>TRBJ1-4|.|TRBD1|TRBV10-3
TGTGCCATCAGTGAGTCTCGGGGGACAGGGAGTGAAAAACTGTTTTTT
CAISESRGTGSEKLFF
>TRBJ1-2|.|.|TRBV7-2
TGTGCCAGCAGCTTAGCTGGGCGGGTTGGCTACACCTTC
CASSLAGRVGYTF
>TRBJ2-7|once|TRBD2|TRBV7-2
TGTGCCAGCAGCTTTGGACTAGCGGGACCTACGACAGTTTACGAGCAGTACTTC
CASSFGLAGPTTVYEQYF
>TRBJ1-2|.|.|TRBV2
TGTGCCAGCAGTGAACATCACTATGGCTACACCTTC
CASSEHHYGYTF